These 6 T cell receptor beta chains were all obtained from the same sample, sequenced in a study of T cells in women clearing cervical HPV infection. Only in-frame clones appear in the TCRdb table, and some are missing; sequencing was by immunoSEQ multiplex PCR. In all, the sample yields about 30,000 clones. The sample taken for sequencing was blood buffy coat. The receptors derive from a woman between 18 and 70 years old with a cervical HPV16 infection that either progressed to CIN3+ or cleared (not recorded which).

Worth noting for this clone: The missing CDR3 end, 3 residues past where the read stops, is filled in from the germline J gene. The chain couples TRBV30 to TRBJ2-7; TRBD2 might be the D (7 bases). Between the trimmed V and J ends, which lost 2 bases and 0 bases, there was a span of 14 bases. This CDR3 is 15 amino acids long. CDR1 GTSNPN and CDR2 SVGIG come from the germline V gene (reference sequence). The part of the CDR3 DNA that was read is TGTGCCTGGAGTTTTGGCGGGGGCATCTCCTACGAG. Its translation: CAWSFGGGISYE. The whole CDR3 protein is CAWSFGGGISYEQYF.

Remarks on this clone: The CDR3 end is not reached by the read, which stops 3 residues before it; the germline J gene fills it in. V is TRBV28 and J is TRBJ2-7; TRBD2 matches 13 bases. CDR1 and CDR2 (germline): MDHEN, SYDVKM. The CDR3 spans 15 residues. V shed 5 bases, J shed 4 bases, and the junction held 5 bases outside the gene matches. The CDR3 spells CASSTTSGGVYEQYF. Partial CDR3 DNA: TGTGCCAGCAGTACTACTAGCGGGGGGGTTTACGAG.

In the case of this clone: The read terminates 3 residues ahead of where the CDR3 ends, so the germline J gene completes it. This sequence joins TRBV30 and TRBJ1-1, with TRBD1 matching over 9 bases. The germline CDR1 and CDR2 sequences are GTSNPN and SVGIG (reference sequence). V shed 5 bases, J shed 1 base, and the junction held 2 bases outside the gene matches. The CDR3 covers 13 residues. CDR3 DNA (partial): TGTGCCTGGGGGACAGGGCAGAACACTGAA. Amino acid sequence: CAWGTGQNTE. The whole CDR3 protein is CAWGTGQNTEAFF.

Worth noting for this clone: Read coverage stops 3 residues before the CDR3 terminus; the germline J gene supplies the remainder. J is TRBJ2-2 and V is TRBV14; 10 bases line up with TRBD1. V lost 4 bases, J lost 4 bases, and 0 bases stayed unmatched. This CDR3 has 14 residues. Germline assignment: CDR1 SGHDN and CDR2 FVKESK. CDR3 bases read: TGTGCCAGCAGCCGACAGGGGGCCACCGGGGAG. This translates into CASSRQGATGE. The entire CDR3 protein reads CASSRQGATGELFF.

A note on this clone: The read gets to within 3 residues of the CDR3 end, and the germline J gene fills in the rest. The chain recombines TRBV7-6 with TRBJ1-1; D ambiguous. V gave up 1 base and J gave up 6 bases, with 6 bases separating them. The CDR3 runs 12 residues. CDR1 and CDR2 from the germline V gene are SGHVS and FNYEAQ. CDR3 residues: CASSLDPAEAFF. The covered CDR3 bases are TGTGCCAGCAGCTTAGATCCGGCTGAA.

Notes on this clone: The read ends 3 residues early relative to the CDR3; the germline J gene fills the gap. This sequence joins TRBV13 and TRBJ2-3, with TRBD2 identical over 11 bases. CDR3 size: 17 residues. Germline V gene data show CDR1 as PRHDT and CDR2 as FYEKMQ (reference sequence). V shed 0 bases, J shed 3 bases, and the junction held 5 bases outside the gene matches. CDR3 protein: CASSLGASGRFTDTQYF. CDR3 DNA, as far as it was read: TGTGCCAGCAGCTTAGGGGCTAGCGGGAGGTTTACAGATACG.